This TCR beta chain was retrieved from a study of identical twins. This clonotype was found a few times. Its antigen is undetermined. cDNA carried unique molecular identifiers, and a universal primer site was added by template switching. TCRdb fed the 5' RACE reads into MiXCR, producing one record per CDR3 protein. Of 1.5 million to 2 million distinct CDR3 sequences in the sample, 32% are singletons; the top ten hold approximately 0.29%. Study-wide results and limits: There were fewer insertions in abundant cord blood beta clonotypes, but memory repertoires showed no such pattern.

Per the germline V gene, CDR1 is MDHEN and CDR2 is SYDVKM. Deletions cut 1 base from V and 3 bases from J, with 19 bases between. The CDR3 consists of 18 residues. Sequenced material: cord blood. The chain couples TRBV28 to TRBJ2-1, with no clear D. This clonotype was obtained from a newborn girl in good health. The CDR3 loop reads CASSLSGIGGGHYNEQFF. DNA of the CDR3: TGTGCCAGCAGTTTATCAGGAATTGGCGGCGGCCACTACAATGAGCAGTTCTTC. Supplemented by reference TRBV28 and TRBJ2-1, the full variable domain reads DVKVTQSSRYLVKRTGEKVFLECVQDMDHENMFWYRQDPGLGLRLIYFSYDVKMKEKGDIPEGYSVSREKKERFSLILESASTNQTSMYLCASSLSGIGGGHYNEQFFGPGTRLTVL.